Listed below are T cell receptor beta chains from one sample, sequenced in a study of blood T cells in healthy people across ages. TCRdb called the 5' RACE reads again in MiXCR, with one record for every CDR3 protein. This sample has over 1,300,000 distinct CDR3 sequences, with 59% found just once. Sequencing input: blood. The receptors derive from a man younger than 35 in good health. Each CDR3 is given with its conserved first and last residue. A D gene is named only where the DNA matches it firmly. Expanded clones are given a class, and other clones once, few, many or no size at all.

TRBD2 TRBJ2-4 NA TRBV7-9 CASSPDSREQYF TGTGCCAGCAGCCCCGATTCGCGGGAGCAGTACTTC
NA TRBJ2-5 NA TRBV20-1 CSARAWGRETQYF TGCAGTGCTAGGGCTTGGGGGCGGGAGACCCAGTACTTC
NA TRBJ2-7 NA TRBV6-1 CASSEIMTYEQYF TGTGCCAGCAGTGAAATTATGACCTACGAGCAGTACTTC
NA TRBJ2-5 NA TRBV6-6 CASQGPQETQYF TGTGCCAGCCAGGGGCCGCAAGAGACCCAGTACTTC
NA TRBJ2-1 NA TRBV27 CASSSSSALYNEQFF TGTGCCAGCAGTTCCTCTAGCGCGCTATACAATGAGCAGTTCTTC
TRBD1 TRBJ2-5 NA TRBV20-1 CSAGTDPRETQYF TGCAGTGCTGGGACAGACCCACGGGAGACCCAGTACTTC
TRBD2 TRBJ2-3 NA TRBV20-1 CSARDHSGTSGSTDTQYF TGCAGTGCTAGAGACCACTCCGGGACTAGCGGGTCCACAGATACGCAGTATTTT
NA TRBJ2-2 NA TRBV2 CASSRGYAGELFF TGTGCCAGCAGTAGGGGTTACGCCGGGGAGCTGTTTTTT
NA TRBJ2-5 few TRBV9 CASSVALDYQETQYF TGTGCCAGCAGCGTAGCGCTCGACTACCAAGAGACCCAGTACTTC
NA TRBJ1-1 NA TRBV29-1 CEGGPPEAFF TGCGAGGGGGGCCCCCCTGAAGCTTTCTTT
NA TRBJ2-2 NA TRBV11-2 CASSLDTVLFF TGTGCCAGCAGCTTAGATACCGTGCTGTTTTTT
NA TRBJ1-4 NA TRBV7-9 CASSSTGMVQTNEKLFF TGTGCAAGCAGCTCCACAGGGATGGTGCAAACTAATGAAAAACTGTTTTTT
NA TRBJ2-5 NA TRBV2 CVSSELDGFQGSSRQETQYF TGTGTCAGCAGTGAACTTGACGGGTTTCAGGGTTCTAGTCGCCAAGAGACCCAGTACTTC
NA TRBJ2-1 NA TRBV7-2 CASSFDTDSYNEQFF TGTGCCAGCAGCTTTGACACCGATTCCTACAATGAGCAGTTCTTC
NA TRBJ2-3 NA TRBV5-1 CASSAGVTTDTQYF TGCGCCAGCAGCGCCGGGGTCACCACAGATACGCAGTATTTT
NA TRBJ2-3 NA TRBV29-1 CSVQPGGNTDTQYF TGCAGCGTCCAGCCTGGGGGGAACACAGATACGCAGTATTTT
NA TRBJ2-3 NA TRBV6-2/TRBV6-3 CASSYETVSTDTQYF TGTGCCAGCAGTTACGAGACAGTTAGCACAGATACGCAGTATTTT
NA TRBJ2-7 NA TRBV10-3 CAISEEGPSYEQYF TGTGCCATCAGTGAGGAGGGGCCCTCCTACGAGCAGTACTTC
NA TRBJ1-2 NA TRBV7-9 CASSSRTWGYTF TGTGCCAGCAGCTCACGGACTTGGGGCTACACCTTC
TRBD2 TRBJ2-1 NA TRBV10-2 CASSVRGGYNEQFF TGCGCCAGCAGTGTGCGGGGGGGCTACAATGAGCAGTTCTTC
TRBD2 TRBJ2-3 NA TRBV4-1 CASSYPSSGRTDTQYF TGCGCCAGCAGCTATCCTTCTAGCGGGAGGACAGATACGCAGTATTTT
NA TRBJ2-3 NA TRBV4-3 CASSSRPGHTADTQYF TGCGCCAGCAGCTCCCGCCCCGGCCACACGGCAGATACGCAGTATTTT
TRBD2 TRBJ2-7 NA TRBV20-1 CSANTGLAGGEQYF TGCAGTGCAAACACGGGACTAGCGGGAGGCGAGCAGTACTTC
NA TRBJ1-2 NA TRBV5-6 CASSLLSTGLVIGYTF TGTGCCAGCAGCCTCCTATCTACAGGGCTGGTAATCGGCTACACCTTC
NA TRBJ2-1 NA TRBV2 CASSEDFNEQFF TGTGCCAGCAGTGAAGACTTCAATGAGCAGTTCTTC
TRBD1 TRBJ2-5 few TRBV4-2 CASSQDLIGTGLKTQYF TGTGCCAGCAGCCAAGACCTAATCGGGACAGGATTGAAGACCCAGTACTTC
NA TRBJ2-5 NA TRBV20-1 CSGGIQETQYF TGCAGTGGGGGGATCCAAGAGACCCAGTACTTC
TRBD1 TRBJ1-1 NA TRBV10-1 CASSDTGQVEAFF TGCGCCAGCAGTGACACCGGACAGGTTGAAGCTTTCTTT
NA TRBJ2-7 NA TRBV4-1 CASSQESQAYEQYF TGCGCCAGCAGCCAAGAGTCGCAGGCTTACGAGCAGTACTTC
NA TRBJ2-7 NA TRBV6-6 CASRLRQVSSYEQYF TGTGCCAGCCGTTTACGACAGGTTAGCTCCTACGAGCAGTACTTC
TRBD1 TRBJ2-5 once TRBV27 CASRQGQGLLKTQYF TGTGCCAGCAGGCAGGGACAGGGGCTTTTGAAGACCCAGTACTTC
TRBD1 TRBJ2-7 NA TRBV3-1 CASSPLGQGMTYEQYF TGTGCCAGCAGCCCCCTGGGACAGGGGATGACCTACGAGCAGTACTTC
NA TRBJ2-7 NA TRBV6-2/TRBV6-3 CASSYVRWGLHEQYF TGTGCCAGCAGTTACGTTCGGTGGGGTTTGCACGAGCAGTACTTC
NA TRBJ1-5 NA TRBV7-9 CASSHATDQGVGDQPQHF TGTGCCAGCAGCCACGCAACCGATCAGGGAGTGGGTGATCAGCCCCAGCATTTT
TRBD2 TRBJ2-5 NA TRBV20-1 CSASHVLAGVYHETQYF TGCAGTGCTAGCCACGTACTAGCGGGGGTGTACCACGAGACCCAGTACTTC
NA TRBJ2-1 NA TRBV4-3 CASSQTKGIWNEQFF TGCGCCAGCAGCCAGACAAAGGGGATTTGGAATGAGCAGTTCTTC
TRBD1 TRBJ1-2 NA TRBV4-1 CASSRLDRESDYTF TGCGCCAGCAGCCGGCTCGACAGGGAGAGCGACTACACTTTC
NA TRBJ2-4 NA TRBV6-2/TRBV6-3 CASSNVREQYF TGTGCCAGCAGTAACGTGAGGGAGCAGTACTTC
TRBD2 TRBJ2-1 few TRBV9 CASSRTTSGPYNEQFF TGTGCCAGCAGCCGAACGACTAGCGGCCCTTACAATGAGCAGTTCTTC
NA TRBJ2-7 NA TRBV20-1 CSAPHQGVRYEQYF TGCAGTGCTCCTCACCAGGGAGTCCGCTACGAGCAGTACTTC
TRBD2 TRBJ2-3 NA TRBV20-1 CSARTSGSPDTQYF TGCAGTGCGCGGACTAGCGGGAGCCCAGATACGCAGTATTTT
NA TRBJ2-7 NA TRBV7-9 CASSSSSTYEQYF TGTGCCAGCAGCTCTAGTTCGACCTACGAGCAGTACTTC
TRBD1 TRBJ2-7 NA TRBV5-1 CASSFVPGQGYSYNEQYF TGCGCCAGCAGCTTTGTCCCGGGACAGGGATACTCCTACAATGAGCAGTACTTC